The rows below give T cell receptor beta chains drawn from one sample of a study of early T cells in non-severe SARS-CoV-2 infection. A single record per CDR3 protein comes from TCRdb applying MiXCR to the 5' RACE reads. The sample contains some 16,000 distinct CDR3 sequences, 4% to 5.5% of which appear only once. The sample consisted of whole blood. Source of these receptors: an adult who was a healthcare worker with PCR-confirmed SARS-CoV-2 infection or an uninfected control (not recorded which). Both conserved end residues are part of each CDR3. The order of the fields is J gene, V gene, clone size, D gene, CDR3 DNA, CDR3 protein. A D gene is named only where the DNA matches it firmly. The size entry is marked missing in some rows and otherwise reads once, few, many or a size class.

TRBJ2-7	TRBV5-1	-	TRBD1	TGCGCCAGCAGCTTGGTCGCCGTGTTCAACAGGGGATCAATCGAGCAGTACTTC	CASSLVAVFNRGSIEQYF
TRBJ1-5	TRBV6-1	many	TRBD1	TGTGCCACGGGTCAACCGGGACAGGGGCTAAATAGCAATCAGCCCCAGCATTTT	CATGQPGQGLNSNQPQHF
TRBJ2-1	TRBV6-2/TRBV6-3	-	-	TGTGCCAGCGGGAAAGGGCTCCGACGCAATGAGCAGTTCTTC	CASGKGLRRNEQFF
TRBJ2-3	TRBV20-1	many	TRBD2	TGCAGTGCTAGAGCTAGCGGCCGCACAGATACGCAGTATTTT	CSARASGRTDTQYF
TRBJ2-1	TRBV4-3	few	TRBD2	TGCGCCAGCAGCCAAGATCGGGGGGAGCCCTGGGATGAGCAGTTCTTC	CASSQDRGEPWDEQFF
TRBJ1-5	TRBV20-1	many	-	TGCAGTGCTAGGATCGACGGGAACAATCAGCCCCAGCATTTT	CSARIDGNNQPQHF
TRBJ2-1	TRBV12-3/TRBV12-4	medium-sized	TRBD2	TGTGCCAGCAGTTTAGTTGTTACTAGCGGGAGGTATGAGCAGTTCTTC	CASSLVVTSGRYEQFF
TRBJ2-2	TRBV5-1	many	TRBD1	TGCGCCAGCAGGGGGACAGAAACTCGCACCGGGGAGTTGTTTTTT	CASRGTETRTGELFF
TRBJ2-1	TRBV20-1	many	TRBD2	TGCAGTGCTAGCCCCCAAGCGGGAGCCTACAATGAGCAGTTCTTC	CSASPQAGAYNEQFF
TRBJ2-7	TRBV20-1	many	TRBD2	TGCAGTGCTACGGGGGGAGCCTACGAGCAGTACTTC	CSATGGAYEQYF
TRBJ2-1	TRBV24-1	few	TRBD2	TGTGCCACCAGTTGGGAGTCTAGCGGTTACAATGAGCAGTTCTTC	CATSWESSGYNEQFF
TRBJ2-1	TRBV7-9	once	-	TGTGCCAGCAGCCCCATTGGGGGGAGAGGCAATGAGCAGTTCTTC	CASSPIGGRGNEQFF
TRBJ2-7	TRBV12-3/TRBV12-4	many	-	TGTGCCAGCAGTCACGACGGGACAACCTACGAGCAGTACTTC	CASSHDGTTYEQYF
TRBJ1-2	TRBV4-1	medium-sized	-	TGCGCCAGCAGCCCGATGATGGGCTATGGCTACACCTTC	CASSPMMGYGYTF
TRBJ1-3	TRBV13	medium-sized	TRBD1	TGTGCCAGCAGCCTCCTAACGGACAGGGCTGGAAACACCATATATTTT	CASSLLTDRAGNTIYF
TRBJ1-5	TRBV18	few	-	TGTGCCAGCTCCTCGTCGCGAGGAAATCAGCCCCAGCATTTT	CASSSSRGNQPQHF
TRBJ1-6	TRBV5-6	many	-	TGTGCCAGCAGCGATCGACAGTCGAGCTCCTATAATTCACCCCTCCACTTT	CASSDRQSSSYNSPLHF
TRBJ2-1	TRBV7-2	medium-sized	-	TGTGCCAGCAGCCCAGGACAGTACAATGAGCAGTTCTTC	CASSPGQYNEQFF
TRBJ1-2	TRBV9	many	-	TGTGCCAGCAGCGATTGGGACAACGATGACTACACCTTC	CASSDWDNDDYTF
TRBJ1-4	TRBV18	few	-	TGTGCCAGCTCACTTCTTACTCGGGATGAAAAACTGTTTTTT	CASSLLTRDEKLFF
TRBJ2-5	TRBV7-9	few	-	TGTGCCAGCAGCCCGGTGACTAGGGGAGAGACCCAGTACTTC	CASSPVTRGETQYF
TRBJ2-1	TRBV6-6	many	-	TGTGCCAGCAGCCCCTTCCACACTAAATACAATGAGCAGTTCTTC	CASSPFHTKYNEQFF
TRBJ1-6	TRBV7-8	many	-	TGTGCCAGCACCCAGACGGCCCAGCCACCCCTCCACTTT	CASTQTAQPPLHF
TRBJ1-1	TRBV5-1	few	-	TGCGCCAGCAGCAGCGACCGTGGACCTTCAGAAGTTTTCTTT	CASSSDRGPSEVFF
TRBJ1-1	TRBV11-2	many	-	TGTGCCAGCAGCCAAGGGAGGTGGGCCCTGAACACTGAAGCTTTCTTT	CASSQGRWALNTEAFF